Each of the 30 T cell receptor beta chains below was sequenced from the same sample in a study of response to subunit inactivated influenza vaccine. Using its own MiXCR run on the RT-PCR reads, TCRdb lists one record per CDR3 protein. The sample contains about 800,000 distinct CDR3 sequences, 21% of which appear only once. The sequenced sample was PBMCs from blood, obtained roughly 5 days after vaccination. Receptor source: a man aged 45-60 years who received an inactivated influenza vaccine.

In its sample, this clonotype was seen a few times. This chain uses TRBV28 with TRBJ1-1; D unclear. The CDR3 sequence is 12 residues long. V lost 1 base, J lost 11 bases, and 11 bases lay in between. The V gene's germline CDR1 is MDHEN and CDR2 SYDVKM. CDR3 sequence: CASSLSSPEAFF. The CDR3 DNA follows: TGTGCCAGCAGTTTATCGTCCCCGGAGGCTTTCTTT. Supplemented by reference TRBV28 and TRBJ1-1, the full variable domain reads DVKVTQSSRYLVKRTGEKVFLECVQDMDHENMFWYRQDPGLGLRLIYFSYDVKMKEKGDIPEGYSVSREKKERFSLILESASTNQTSMYLCASSLSSPEAFFGQGTRLTVV.

There are a few counts of this clonotype. This rearrangement joins TRBV12-3 or TRBV12-4 to TRBJ2-1; TRBD1 agrees at 11 bases. V trimming: 8 bases; J trimming: 9 bases; junction bases outside the gene matches: 15. The CDR3 consists of 16 residues. CDR3 DNA: TGTGCCAGCGATAACGGACAGGGGGCGCCTCAGGGTGAGCAGTTCTTC. The encoded protein is CASDNGQGAPQGEQFF.

The chain combines TRBV7-9 with TRBJ2-1; D unresolved. The CDR3 is made up of 11 amino acids. The germline V and J ends were trimmed by 5 bases and 9 bases, with 8 bases remaining between them. The germline V gene encodes CDR1 SEHNR and CDR2 FQNEAQ (reference sequence). The DNA of the CDR3 is TGTGCCAGCAGCCCAGAGTTTGAGCAGTTCTTC. Protein product: CASSPEFEQFF.

This clonotype has a count of ten or more. The CDR3 DNA reads TGCAGCGTAGCTGGGACAGCCAGCTCCTACGAGCAGTACTTC. This codes for CSVAGTASSYEQYF. The V and J genes are TRBV29-1 and TRBJ2-7, with 7 bases lining up with TRBD1. This CDR3 region has 14 residues. Germline V gene sequence: CDR1 SQVTM, CDR2 ANQGSEA. Trimming cost V 6 bases and J 0 bases; bases outside gene matches: 8.

The V and J genes are TRBV5-7 and TRBJ1-2, with D tentatively TRBD1 (6 bases). TRBV5-7 is marked as an open reading frame, function uncertain. This CDR3 comprises 17 residues. The V end was cut by 4 bases, the J end by 4 bases, with 23 bases between. This CDR3 is CASSAYEQGSVLYGYTF. The CDR3 DNA follows: TGTGCCAGCAGCGCTTACGAACAGGGAAGTGTGCTCTATGGCTACACCTTC.

This clonotype was counted between two and nine times. The V and J genes are TRBV24-1 and TRBJ2-5; D is possibly TRBD1 (6 bases). V lost 3 bases and J 2 bases, leaving 21 bases between the germline ends. CDR1 KGHDR and CDR2 SFDVKD come from the germline V gene. The CDR3 contains 18 residues. CDR3 in amino acids: CATSDPRDNFGGQETQYF. The DNA for the CDR3 is TGTGCCACCAGTGATCCCCGGGACAACTTTGGAGGACAAGAGACCCAGTACTTC.

The rearrangement joins TRBV15 to TRBJ1-4; TRBD1 is a possible D gene (6 bases). Germline loops: CDR1 LNHNV, CDR2 YYDKDF (reference sequence). V lost 1 base to trimming and J lost 8 bases, with 17 bases between them. The CDR3 extends over 16 amino acids. CDR3 in DNA: TGTGCCACCAGCAGAGTTGGTAGGCAGGGGAGAGAAAAACTGTTTTTT. Protein: CATSRVGRQGREKLFF. The whole variable domain, filled in from reference TRBV15 and TRBJ1-4, reads DAMVIQNPRYQVTQFGKPVTLSCSQTLNHNVMYWYQQKSSQAPKLLFHYYDKDFNNEADTPDNFQSRRPNTSFCFLDIRSPGLGDTAMYLCATSRVGRQGREKLFFGSGTQLSVL.

The V and J genes are TRBV20-1 and TRBJ2-3; tentative D call: TRBD1 (5 bases). Looked up from germline, CDR1 is DFQATT and CDR2 is SNEGSKA (reference sequence). The CDR3 contains 15 residues. The V gene lost 0 bases and the J gene lost 1 base, with 11 bases spanning the gap. In DNA form, the CDR3 reads TGCAGTGCTAGAGACAGGGTAGTAGGCACAGATACGCAGTATTTT. Protein: CSARDRVVGTDTQYF.

This clonotype was detected a few times. The V and J genes are TRBV7-2 and TRBJ1-1; D gene ambiguous. The germline V gene has CDR1 SGHTA and CDR2 FQGNSA. CDR3 length: 17 residues. The V and J ends lost 0 bases and 1 base respectively, with 15 bases between them. The CDR3 sequence: CASSLAFRGGKNTEAFF. DNA for the CDR3: TGTGCCAGCAGCTTAGCTTTTCGAGGCGGGAAGAACACTGAAGCTTTCTTT. The full variable domain, completed using reference TRBV7-2 and TRBJ1-1, is GAGVSQSPSNKVTEKGKDVELRCDPISGHTALYWYRQSLGQGLEFLIYFQGNSAPDKSGLPSDRFSAERTGGSVSTLTIQRTQQEDSAVYLCASSLAFRGGKNTEAFFGQGTRLTVV.

This clonotype has ten or more counts. CDR3 DNA: TGTGCCAGCAGTCCCGGGACATACTCCTACGAGCAGTACTTC. This sequence encodes CASSPGTYSYEQYF. The genes are TRBV12-3 or TRBV12-4 and TRBJ2-7; D is possibly TRBD1 (6 bases). This CDR3 has 14 residues. V was shortened by 5 bases and J by 0 bases, with 11 bases between the two germline ends.

The chain couples TRBV5-6 to TRBJ2-7; 7 bases align to TRBD2. With V trimmed by 4 bases and J by 3 bases, 10 bases remained unmatched. The CDR3 consists of 15 residues. Germline assignment: CDR1 SGHDT and CDR2 YYEEEE. The CDR3 sequence: CASSNGLVVYYEQYF. The DNA for the CDR3 is TGTGCCAGCAGCAACGGACTAGTAGTTTACTACGAGCAGTACTTC.

This clonotype was observed a single time. The chain uses TRBV5-5 and TRBJ2-5, with D unresolved. This CDR3 comprises 15 residues. V was clipped by 0 bases and J by 5 bases, with 14 bases between them. In germline, CDR1 is SGHKS, CDR2 YYEKEE (reference sequence). The CDR3 is CASSLGPTLEETQYF. In DNA, the CDR3 is TGTGCCAGCAGCTTGGGACCCACGCTGGAGGAGACCCAGTACTTC.

This clonotype was seen a few times. The J gene is TRBJ1-5, the V gene TRBV20-1; 7 positions match TRBD1. The ends lost 3 bases at V and 12 bases at J; junction bases unmatched: 11. There are 13 residues in the CDR3. CDR1 DFQATT and CDR2 SNEGSKA come from the germline V gene (reference sequence). CDR3 DNA: TGCAGTGCTAGGAAAACAGGGGAAGGACTCCAGCATTTT. It encodes CSARKTGEGLQHF.

The chain employs TRBV20-1 and TRBJ2-1, with 14 bases aligning to TRBD2. After removal of 6 bases from V and 7 bases from J, the junction contained 5 bases not matched to a gene. CDR1 and CDR2 (germline): DFQATT, SNEGSKA (reference sequence). This CDR3 spans 14 amino acids. DNA for the CDR3: TGCAGTGCCGGCGGGACTAGCGGGGGAAATGAGCAGTTCTTC. Its protein product is CSAGGTSGGNEQFF.

This clonotype was seen only a few times. The chain links TRBV20-1 to TRBJ2-7; TRBD2 is a possible D gene (5 bases). The length of the CDR3 is 15 residues. With 1 base removed from V and 0 bases from J, the gap between germline ends came to 13 bases. CDR1 and CDR2 (germline): DFQATT, SNEGSKA (reference sequence). Here the CDR3 DNA reads TGCAGTGCTAGAGCCCCCGGGGTGAGCTCCTACGAGCAGTACTTC. Amino acids: CSARAPGVSSYEQYF.

This clonotype was counted a few times. The gene calls are TRBV4-2 and TRBJ2-5; no clear D gene. With 1 base removed from V and 5 bases from J, the gap between germline ends came to 11 bases. The germline V gene encodes CDR1 LGHNA and CDR2 YNFKEQ. The CDR3 runs to 14 residues. The CDR3 sequence: CASSQVKGLETQYF. The CDR3 nucleotides read TGTGCCAGCAGCCAAGTAAAGGGATTGGAGACCCAGTACTTC.

This clonotype was seen only a few times. This chain uses TRBV27 with TRBJ1-2, with D maybe TRBD1 (5 bases). The CDR3 has 13 residues. V shed 4 bases and J shed 5 bases, with 11 bases lying between them. Germline V gene data show CDR1 as MNHEY and CDR2 as SMNVEV (reference sequence). In DNA form, the CDR3 reads TGTGCCAGCAGTTGGGGGAGGGAATATGGCTACACCTTC. Translation: CASSWGREYGYTF.

This clonotype turned up a few times. The chain employs TRBV5-1 and TRBJ2-1; 13 positions agree with TRBD2. Germline V gene lookup returns CDR1 SGHRS and CDR2 YFSETQ. V lost 9 bases, J lost 7 bases, and 7 bases stayed unmatched. The length of the CDR3 is 14 residues. The CDR3 DNA reads as TGCGCCACCAAAGGGACTAGCGGGATTAATGAGCAGTTCTTC. Translating it yields CATKGTSGINEQFF. The whole variable domain, filled in from reference TRBV5-1 and TRBJ2-1, reads KAGVTQTPRYLIKTRGQQVTLSCSPISGHRSVSWYQQTPGQGLQFLFEYFSETQRNKGNFPGRFSGRQFSNSRSEMNVSTLELGDSALYLCATKGTSGINEQFFGPGTRLTVL.

This clonotype has only a few counts. The chain carries TRBV20-1 and TRBJ1-2; 9 bases are shared with TRBD1. This CDR3 contains 15 residues. Looked up from germline, CDR1 is DFQATT and CDR2 is SNEGSKA (reference sequence). V lost 2 bases to trimming and J lost 4 bases; unmatched junction nucleotides: 8. The CDR3 protein is CSARMNRGRGYGYTF. CDR3 nucleotides: TGCAGTGCTAGAATGAACAGGGGGCGCGGCTATGGCTACACCTTC.

The gene calls are TRBV28 and TRBJ2-7, with 7 nucleotides matching TRBD1. Germline values: CDR1 MDHEN, CDR2 SYDVKM. Trimming removed 6 bases from V and 0 bases from J; junction bases left unmatched: 5. This CDR3 is built from 14 residues. This CDR3 is CASRLQGSSYEQYF. The CDR3 DNA sequence: TGTGCCAGCAGATTACAGGGGTCCTCCTACGAGCAGTACTTC.

The J gene is TRBJ2-5, the V gene TRBV14; 7 positions agree with TRBD2. From germline, CDR1 is SGHDN and CDR2 FVKESK. Losses at the gene ends were 2 bases for V and 7 bases for J; bases not matched to a gene: 4. The CDR3 loop spans 13 amino acids. The CDR3 region is CASSQTGGWTQYF. CDR3 coding DNA: TGTGCCAGCAGCCAAACGGGGGGATGGACCCAGTACTTC.

CDR3 residues: CASSEGTGGFGNEQFF. As DNA, the CDR3 is TGTGCCAGCAGCGAGGGGACAGGGGGCTTCGGCAATGAGCAGTTCTTC. This chain connects TRBV11-2 to TRBJ2-1; TRBD1 aligns across 12 bases. Trimming cost V 5 bases and J 6 bases; bases outside gene matches: 8. The germline CDR1 and CDR2 sequences are SGHAT and FQNNGV. This CDR3 has 16 amino acids.

The chain employs TRBV9 and TRBJ2-7, with D possibly matching TRBD2 (6 bases). The length of the CDR3 is 16 residues. From germline, CDR1 is SGDLS and CDR2 YYNGEE. Trimming took off 0 bases at V and 4 bases at J, with 17 bases between the two ends. The CDR3 region is CASSVAGQAGYYEQYF. The CDR3 DNA is TGTGCCAGCAGCGTAGCTGGCCAGGCGGGGTATTACGAGCAGTACTTC.

As regards this clonotype: At one end the junction does not follow the germline gene, possibly because of a read error. The gene calls are TRBV29-1 and TRBJ2-5; D gene ambiguous. In germline, CDR1 is SQVTM, CDR2 ANQGSEA. The CDR3 covers 14 residues. This CDR3 reads CSVEEGLSQGTQYF. The CDR3 DNA sequence: TGCAGCGTTGAAGAGGGGTTGAGTCAAGGGACCCAGTACTTC.

V usage is TRBV12-3 or TRBV12-4 and J usage is TRBJ1-6; D is uncertain. V lost 5 bases to trimming and J lost 9 bases, with 20 bases between them. This CDR3 is built from 16 residues. CDR3 amino acids: CASSGPGLGRSSPLHF. The CDR3 bases are TGTGCCAGCAGTGGACCCGGTCTGGGGAGAAGTTCACCCCTCCACTTT.

V usage is TRBV12-3 or TRBV12-4 and J usage is TRBJ1-3, with a possible D match to TRBD1 (5 bases). The CDR3 length is 15 residues. The V end lost 6 bases, the J end lost 1 base, and 13 bases lay between the germline ends. Here the CDR3 reads CASRDTGGSGNTIYF. The CDR3 region has the DNA TGTGCCAGCAGAGACACCGGGGGGTCTGGAAACACCATATATTTT.

Details on this clonotype: One end of the junction is discordant with germline, which a read error may explain. Here the CDR3 reads CATNRDFGGEQYF. The CDR3 region has the DNA TGTGCCACCAACAGAGATTTTGGGGGCGAGCAGTACTTC. The rearrangement links TRBV15 to TRBJ2-7; either TRBD1 or TRBD2 may supply D (5 bases each). Germline CDR1 LNHNV, CDR2 YYDKDF (reference sequence). The CDR3 extends over 13 amino acids.

The sample holds many counts of this clonotype. This chain joins TRBV5-6 and TRBJ2-2; no reliable D call. This CDR3 contains 13 residues. Per the germline V gene, CDR1 is SGHDT and CDR2 is YYEEEE. The V gene lost 0 bases and the J gene lost 3 bases, with 3 bases spanning the gap. In DNA, the CDR3 is TGTGCCAGCAGCTTGGATGACACCGGGGAGCTGTTTTTT. As protein: CASSLDDTGELFF.

This clonotype came up a few times. The chain links TRBV11-2 to TRBJ1-2; 7 bases align to TRBD1. The trim removed 7 bases at V and 4 bases at J, leaving 6 bases unmatched. The germline V gene has CDR1 SGHAT and CDR2 FQNNGV. This CDR3 contains 13 residues. CDR3 sequence: CASNQGQLYGYTF. In nucleotides, the CDR3 is TGTGCCAGCAACCAGGGACAGCTCTATGGCTACACCTTC. The full variable domain, rest sourced from reference TRBV11-2 and TRBJ1-2, is EAGVAQSPRYKIIEKRQSVAFWCNPISGHATLYWYQQILGQGPKLLIQFQNNGVVDDSQLPKDRFSAERLKGVDSTLKIQPAKLEDSAVYLCASNQGQLYGYTFGSGTRLTVV.

The genes are TRBV7-9 and TRBJ2-1, with TRBD2 as a possible D gene (6 bases). V lost 1 base to trimming and J lost 6 bases, with 10 bases between them. CDR1 is SEHNR, CDR2 FQNEAQ, per germline (reference sequence). The CDR3 covers 14 residues. The DNA of the CDR3 is TGTGCCAGCAGCTTAGTCGGGACTTTCAATGAGCAGTTCTTC. Translated, it gives CASSLVGTFNEQFF.